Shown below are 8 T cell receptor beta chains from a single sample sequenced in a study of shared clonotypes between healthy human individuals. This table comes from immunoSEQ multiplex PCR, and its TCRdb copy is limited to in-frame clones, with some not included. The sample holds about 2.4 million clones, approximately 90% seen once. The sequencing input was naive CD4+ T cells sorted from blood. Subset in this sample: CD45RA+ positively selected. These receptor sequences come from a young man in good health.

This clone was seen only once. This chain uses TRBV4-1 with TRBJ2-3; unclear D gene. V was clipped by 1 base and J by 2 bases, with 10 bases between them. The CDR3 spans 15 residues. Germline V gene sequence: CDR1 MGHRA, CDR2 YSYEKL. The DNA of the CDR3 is TGCGCCAGCAGCCAAGTGGGCTACCCCACAGATACGCAGTATTTT. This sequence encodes CASSQVGYPTDTQYF.

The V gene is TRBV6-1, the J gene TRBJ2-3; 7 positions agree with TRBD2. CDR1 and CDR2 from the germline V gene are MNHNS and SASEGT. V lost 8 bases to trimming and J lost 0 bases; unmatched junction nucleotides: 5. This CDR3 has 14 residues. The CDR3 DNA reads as TGTGCCAGCGTGGCGGGAGTGAGCACAGATACGCAGTATTTT. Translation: CASVAGVSTDTQYF.

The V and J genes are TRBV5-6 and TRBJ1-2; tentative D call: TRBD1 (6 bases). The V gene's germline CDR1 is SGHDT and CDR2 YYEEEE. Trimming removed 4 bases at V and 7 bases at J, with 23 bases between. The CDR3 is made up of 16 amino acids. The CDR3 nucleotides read TGTGCCAGCAGCCCCCTTACGGGGGCCAGAACCCCTGGCTACACCTTC. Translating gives CASSPLTGARTPGYTF. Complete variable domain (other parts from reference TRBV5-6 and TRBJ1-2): DAGVTQSPTHLIKTRGQQVTLRCSPKSGHDTVSWYQQALGQGPQFIFQYYEEEERQRGNFPDRFSGHQFPNYSSELNVNALLLGDSALYLCASSPLTGARTPGYTFGSGTRLTVV.

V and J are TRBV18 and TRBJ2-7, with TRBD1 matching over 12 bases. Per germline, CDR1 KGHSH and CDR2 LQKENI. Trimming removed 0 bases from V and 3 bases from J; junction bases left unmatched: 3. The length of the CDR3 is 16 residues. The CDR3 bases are TGTGCCAGCTCACCACCAGGGACAGGGGGCATCTACGAGCAGTACTTC. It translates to CASSPPGTGGIYEQYF.

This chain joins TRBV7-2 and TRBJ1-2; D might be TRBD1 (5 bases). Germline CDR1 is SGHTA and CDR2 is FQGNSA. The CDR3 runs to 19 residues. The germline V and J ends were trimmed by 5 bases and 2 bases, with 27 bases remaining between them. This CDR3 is CASSPGADNYVLSNYGYTF. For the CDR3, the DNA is TGTGCCAGCAGCCCCGGGGCAGATAACTATGTGTTATCGAACTATGGCTACACCTTC.

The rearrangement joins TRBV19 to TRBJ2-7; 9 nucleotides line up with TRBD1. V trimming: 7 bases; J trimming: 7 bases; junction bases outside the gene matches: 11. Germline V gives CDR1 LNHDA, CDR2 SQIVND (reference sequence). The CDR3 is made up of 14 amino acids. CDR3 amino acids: CASIGQQGAGEQYF. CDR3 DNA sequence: TGTGCCAGTATCGGGCAACAGGGGGCGGGGGAGCAGTACTTC.

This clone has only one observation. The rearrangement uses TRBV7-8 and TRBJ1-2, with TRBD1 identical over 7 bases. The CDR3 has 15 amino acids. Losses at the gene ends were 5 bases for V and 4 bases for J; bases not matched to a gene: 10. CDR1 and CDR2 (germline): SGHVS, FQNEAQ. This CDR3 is CASSPRDSPGYGYTF. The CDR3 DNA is TGTGCCAGCAGCCCCAGGGACAGCCCAGGCTATGGCTACACCTTC.

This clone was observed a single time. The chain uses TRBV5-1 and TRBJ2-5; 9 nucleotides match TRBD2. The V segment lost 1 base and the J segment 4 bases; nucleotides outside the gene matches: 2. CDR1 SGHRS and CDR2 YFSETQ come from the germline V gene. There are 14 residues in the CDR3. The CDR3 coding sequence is TGCGCCAGCAGCTTGAGCGGGGGGTCAGAGACCCAGTACTTC. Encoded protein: CASSLSGGSETQYF. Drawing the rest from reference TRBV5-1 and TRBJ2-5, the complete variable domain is KAGVTQTPRYLIKTRGQQVTLSCSPISGHRSVSWYQQTPGQGLQFLFEYFSETQRNKGNFPGRFSGRQFSNSRSEMNVSTLELGDSALYLCASSLSGGSETQYFGPGTRLLVL.